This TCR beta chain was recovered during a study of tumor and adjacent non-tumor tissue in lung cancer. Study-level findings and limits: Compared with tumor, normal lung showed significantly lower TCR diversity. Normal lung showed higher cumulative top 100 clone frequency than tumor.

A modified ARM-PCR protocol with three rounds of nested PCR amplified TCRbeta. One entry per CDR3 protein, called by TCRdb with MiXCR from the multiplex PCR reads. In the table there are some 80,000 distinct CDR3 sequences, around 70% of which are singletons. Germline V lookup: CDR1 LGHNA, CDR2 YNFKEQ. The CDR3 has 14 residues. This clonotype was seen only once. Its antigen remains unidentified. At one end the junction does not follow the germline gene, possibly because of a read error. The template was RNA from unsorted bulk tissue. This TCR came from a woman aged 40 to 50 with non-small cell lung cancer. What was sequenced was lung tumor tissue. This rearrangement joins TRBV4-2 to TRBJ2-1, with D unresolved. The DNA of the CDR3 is TGTGCCAGCAGTCAAGAGTACCAGCACAATGATCAGTTCTTC. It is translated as CASSQEYQHNDQFF.